These 21 T cell receptor beta chains came from one sample sequenced in a study of graft-versus-host responses after intestinal transplantation. Profiling relied on immunoSEQ multiplex PCR, and the TCRdb table lists in-frame clones only, not all of them. The table shows about 57,000 clones, with around 90% occurring only once. The sample in question was PBMCs, obtained 26 days after transplant. Source of these receptors: a human patient who received an intestinal transplant, so some T cells may come from the graft donor.

This sequence joins TRBV27 and TRBJ1-5, with a possible D match to TRBD1 (6 bases). Germline CDR1 is MNHEY and CDR2 is SMNVEV (reference sequence). This CDR3 spans 14 amino acids. The V gene lost 5 bases and the J gene lost 6 bases, with 14 bases spanning the gap. CDR3 in amino acids: CASSPRGVVQPQHF. The CDR3 coding sequence is TGTGCCAGCAGTCCCAGGGGTGTTGTTCAGCCCCAGCATTTT.

This chain links TRBV28 with TRBJ2-1; D is unresolved. The CDR3 runs to 13 residues. CDR1 is MDHEN, CDR2 SYDVKM, per germline. V was clipped by 6 bases and J by 4 bases, with 10 bases between them. CDR3 DNA: TGTGCCAGCAGCAACCTATTATACAATGAGCAGTTCTTC. Encoded protein: CASSNLLYNEQFF.

The chain couples TRBV11-3 to TRBJ2-1; 10 positions match TRBD2. Germline lookup yields CDR1 SGHNT and CDR2 YENEEA. The junction had 8 bases not matched to a gene; V was cut back by 5 bases and J by 7 bases. There are 15 residues in the CDR3. Here the CDR3 reads CASSAAGGRWNEQFF. The CDR3 coding sequence is TGTGCCAGCAGCGCAGCGGGGGGGCGTTGGAATGAGCAGTTCTTC.

The J gene is TRBJ2-6, the V gene TRBV18, with 7 bases fitting TRBD2. The CDR3 is 17 amino acids. The V segment lost 3 bases and the J segment 4 bases; nucleotides outside the gene matches: 9. Germline loops: CDR1 KGHSH, CDR2 LQKENI. CDR3 coding DNA: TGTGCCAGCTCACCCGCGATGGGGAGGGCCGGGGCCAACGTCCTGACTTTC. This encodes CASSPAMGRAGANVLTF.

The chain uses TRBV25-1 and TRBJ2-1; perhaps TRBD2 as D (7 bases). The germline V and J ends were trimmed by 4 bases and 6 bases, with 13 bases remaining between them. The CDR3 has 14 amino acids. Germline CDR1 and CDR2: MGHDK and SYGVNS. The CDR3 protein is CASSVGGGLNEQFF. In DNA, the CDR3 is TGTGCCAGCAGTGTGGGCGGGGGCCTCAATGAGCAGTTCTTC. Combining the CDR3 with reference TRBV25-1 and TRBJ2-1 gives the whole variable domain EADIYQTPRYLVIGTGKKITLECSQTMGHDKMYWYQQDPGMELHLIHYSYGVNSTEKGDLSSESTVSRIRTEHFPLTLESARPSHTSQYLCASSVGGGLNEQFFGPGTRLTVL.

The chain employs TRBV7-9 and TRBJ2-2, with 11 bases matching TRBD2. The CDR3 runs 17 residues. Germline-derived CDR1 and CDR2 are SEHNR and FQNEAQ (reference sequence). V shed 1 base, J shed 0 bases, and the junction held 1 base outside the gene matches. In DNA form, the CDR3 reads TGTGCCAGCAGCTTAGTACTAGCGGGAGCGAACACCGGGGAGCTGTTTTTT. Translating gives CASSLVLAGANTGELFF.

V and J are TRBV2 and TRBJ1-1; D remains ambiguous. The CDR3 totals 12 residues. V was pared by 6 bases and J by 1 base, with 6 bases between. Germline values: CDR1 SNHLY, CDR2 FYNNEI. CDR3 amino acids: CASRLRNTEAFF. The CDR3 nucleotides read TGTGCCAGCAGGTTGAGGAACACTGAAGCTTTCTTT.

The J gene is TRBJ1-4, the V gene TRBV6-1; weak D call: TRBD1 (6 bases). Trimming took off 6 bases at V and 13 bases at J, with 18 bases between the two ends. Germline CDR1 is MNHNS and CDR2 is SASEGT. The CDR3 contains 13 residues. CDR3 DNA sequence: TGTGCCAGCAGCCGAGCGGACAGTTGGGGACTGTTTTTT. It encodes CASSRADSWGLFF.

Notes on this clone: Other DNA sequences within the sample encode an identical CDR3. V gene TRBV27 combines with J gene TRBJ1-1; D gene ambiguous. Trimming stripped 3 bases from V and 5 bases from J, with 16 bases between. Germline CDR1 is MNHEY and CDR2 is SMNVEV (reference sequence). CDR3 size: 15 residues. The CDR3 DNA is TGTGCCAGCAGTTTGGATGGAGGACGTTTGACTGAAGCTTTCTTT. It is translated as CASSLDGGRLTEAFF.

The chain carries TRBV19 and TRBJ1-2; D is ambiguous. CDR3 length: 15 residues. V gave up 6 bases and J gave up 4 bases, with 18 bases separating them. Germline V gene lookup returns CDR1 LNHDA and CDR2 SQIVND (reference sequence). CDR3 residues: CASSSRSQVIYGYTF. DNA for the CDR3: TGTGCCAGTAGCTCAAGGTCCCAGGTGATCTATGGCTACACCTTC.

The rearrangement uses TRBV6-6 and TRBJ2-7; TRBD2 aligns across 7 bases. Germline-derived CDR1 and CDR2 are MNHNY and SVGAGI (reference sequence). This CDR3 is 16 amino acids long. J lost 3 bases, V lost 0 bases, and 8 bases had no gene match. As DNA, the CDR3 is TGTGCCAGCAGTTACTCGAGCGCTAGCGGAGTCTACGAGCAGTACTTC. The encoded protein is CASSYSSASGVYEQYF.

This chain connects TRBV5-4 to TRBJ2-5; 8 bases map to TRBD1. The CDR3 contains 15 residues. Per germline, CDR1 SGHNT and CDR2 YYREEE (reference sequence). The trim removed 4 bases at V and 6 bases at J, leaving 11 bases unmatched. Here the CDR3 DNA reads TGTGCCAGCAGCCCCATGACAGGGGCCGGGAAGACCCAGTACTTC. Protein sequence: CASSPMTGAGKTQYF.

The rearrangement joins TRBV6-5 to TRBJ1-1; 9 nucleotides agree with TRBD1. The CDR3 has 14 amino acids. Germline loops: CDR1 MNHEY, CDR2 SVGAGI. V gave up 5 bases and J gave up 5 bases; unmatched junction bases: 6. In DNA form, the CDR3 reads TGTGCCAGCAGTATCCTACAGGGGGCTACTGAAGCTTTCTTT. Amino acid sequence: CASSILQGATEAFF.

The chain uses TRBV29-1 and TRBJ2-1; D is uncertain. V dropped 1 base and J dropped 5 bases, with 15 bases sitting between them. The CDR3 is 15 residues long. Germline V lookup: CDR1 SQVTM, CDR2 ANQGSEA. CDR3 bases: TGCAGCGTTGAAGTAGGCGGAGTCCTTAACAATGAGCAGTTCTTC. Translating gives CSVEVGGVLNNEQFF.

The J gene is TRBJ1-6, the V gene TRBV21-1; the table's D call, TRBD1, has no DNA check behind it. TRBV21-1 is a pseudogene locus. This CDR3 has 18 amino acids. In DNA, the CDR3 is TGTGCCAGCAGCAAAATGGGGTTGGGGCAGGGGTATAATTCACCCCTCCACTTT. It encodes CASSKMGLGQGYNSPLHF.

The gene calls are TRBV9 and TRBJ1-3; TRBD1 aligns across 7 bases. Germline V CDR1 and CDR2: SGDLS, YYNGEE. With 1 base clipped from V and 4 bases from J, the junction kept 8 bases outside the gene matches. The CDR3 loop spans 16 amino acids. The CDR3 is CASSVHPPGQGNTIYF. CDR3 sequence (DNA): TGTGCCAGCAGCGTACACCCCCCGGGACAGGGAAACACCATATATTTT.

V usage is TRBV7-9 and J usage is TRBJ2-7; TRBD1 agrees at 7 bases. Germline CDR1 reads SEHNR; CDR2 reads FQNEAQ (reference sequence). J was trimmed by 6 bases and V by 5 bases; bases with no gene match: 4. CDR3 length equals 12 residues. CDR3 coding DNA: TGTGCCAGCAGCCTCCGACAGGGCGAGCAGTACGTC. This codes for CASSLRQGEQYV.

The V call is TRBV27, the J call TRBJ1-5, with 8 nucleotides matching TRBD1. Germline V gene data show CDR1 as MNHEY and CDR2 as SMNVEV (reference sequence). This CDR3 comprises 15 residues. The V segment lost 3 bases and the J segment 6 bases; nucleotides outside the gene matches: 7. The CDR3 reads CASSLRTGIGQPQHF. The CDR3 nucleotides are TGTGCCAGCAGTTTGAGGACAGGGATTGGTCAGCCCCAGCATTTT.

V and J are TRBV4-1 and TRBJ1-3, with D uncertain. V was pared by 6 bases and J by 2 bases, with 17 bases between. The V gene's germline CDR1 is MGHRA and CDR2 YSYEKL. The CDR3 is 16 amino acids. The CDR3 protein is CASSPGGSFPGNTIYF. Written as DNA, the CDR3 is TGCGCCAGCAGTCCGGGAGGTTCTTTCCCTGGAAACACCATATATTTT.

The V call is TRBV28, the J call TRBJ2-7; possibly TRBD1 for D (5 bases). The V end lost 7 bases, the J end lost 5 bases, and 18 bases lay between the germline ends. Germline loops: CDR1 MDHEN, CDR2 SYDVKM. The CDR3 covers 14 residues. This CDR3 is CASTNPQGGHEQYF. CDR3 DNA: TGTGCCAGCACCAACCCCCAGGGTGGCCACGAGCAGTACTTC.

The CDR3 region is CASSQEGRNTEAFF. CDR3 DNA: TGCGCCAGCAGTCAGGAGGGGAGGAACACTGAAGCTTTCTTT. The gene calls are TRBV10-2 and TRBJ1-1; D may be TRBD1 (5 bases). This CDR3 has 14 residues. Germline CDR1 and CDR2: WSHSY and SAAADI. V lost 5 bases to trimming and J lost 1 base, with 11 bases between them.